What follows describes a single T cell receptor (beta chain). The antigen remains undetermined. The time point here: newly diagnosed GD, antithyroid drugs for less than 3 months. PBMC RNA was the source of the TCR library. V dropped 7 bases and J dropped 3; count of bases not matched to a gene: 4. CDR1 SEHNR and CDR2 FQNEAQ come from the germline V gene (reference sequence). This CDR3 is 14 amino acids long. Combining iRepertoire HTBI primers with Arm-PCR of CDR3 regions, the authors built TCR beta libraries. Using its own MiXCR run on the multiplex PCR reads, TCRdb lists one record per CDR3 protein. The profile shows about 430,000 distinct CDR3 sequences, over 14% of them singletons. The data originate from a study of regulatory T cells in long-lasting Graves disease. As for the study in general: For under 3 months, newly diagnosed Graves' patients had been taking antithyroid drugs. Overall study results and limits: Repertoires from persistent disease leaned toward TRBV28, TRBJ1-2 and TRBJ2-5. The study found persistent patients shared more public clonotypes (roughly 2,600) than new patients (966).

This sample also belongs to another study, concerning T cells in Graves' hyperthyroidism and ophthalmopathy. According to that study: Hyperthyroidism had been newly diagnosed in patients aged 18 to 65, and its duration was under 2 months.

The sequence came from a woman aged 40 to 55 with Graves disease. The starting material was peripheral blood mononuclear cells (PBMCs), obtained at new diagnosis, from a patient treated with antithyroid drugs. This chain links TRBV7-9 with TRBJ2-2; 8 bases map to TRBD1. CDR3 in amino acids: CASIQGADTGELFF. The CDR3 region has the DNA TGTGCCAGCATCCAGGGGGCAGACACCGGGGAGCTGTTTTTT.